This is a list of T cell receptor beta chains from one sample in a study of T cells after yellow fever vaccination. One entry per CDR3 protein results from TCRdb running MiXCR on the 5' RACE reads. The repertoire holds 230,000 or so distinct CDR3 sequences, roughly 6.3% seen once, with approximately 0.99% in the top ten. The sequencing used CD4+ T cells sorted from PBMCs, collected on the day of the yellow fever booster vaccination. These receptors all stem from a man aged 30 to 39 who received the YFV17D yellow fever vaccine. Both conserved end residues are part of each CDR3. D genes are given only for firm matches. Size is omitted from some rows. Given values are once, few, many or a class for expanded clones.

d_call,clone_size,j_call,v_call,cdr3_aa,cdr3_nt
-,many,TRBJ2-7,TRBV9,CASSVGGTPYEQYF,TGTGCCAGCAGCGTAGGCGGCACTCCCTACGAGCAGTACTTC
-,-,TRBJ1-6,TRBV28,CASTEFNSPLHF,TGTGCCAGCACGGAGTTTAATTCACCCCTCCACTTT
TRBD2,-,TRBJ2-2,TRBV5-1,CASSLAGSGYAGELFF,TGCGCCAGCAGCTTGGCTGGTAGCGGGTACGCCGGGGAGCTGTTTTTT
-,many,TRBJ2-1,TRBV29-1,CSVEGVRWGSVSNEQFF,TGCAGCGTTGAAGGGGTCCGATGGGGGAGTGTCAGCAATGAGCAGTTCTTC
-,many,TRBJ2-2,TRBV11-2,CASSLDLGTGELFF,TGTGCCAGCAGCTTAGATCTTGGGACCGGGGAGCTGTTTTTT
TRBD1,few,TRBJ2-1,TRBV20-1,CSADRDSNEQFF,TGCAGTGCTGACCGGGACAGCAATGAGCAGTTCTTC
-,-,TRBJ2-1,TRBV7-3,CASSFTRGKGRFDEQFF,TGTGCCAGCAGCTTTACCCGGGGAAAGGGGCGGTTCGATGAGCAGTTCTTC
-,many,TRBJ1-2,TRBV6-5,CASTTSPLTHGYTF,TGTGCCAGCACTACTTCTCCGTTGACTCATGGCTACACCTTC
-,-,TRBJ2-3,TRBV20-1,CSAKPDTDTQYF,TGCAGTGCTAAACCGGACACAGATACGCAGTATTTT
TRBD1,many,TRBJ2-3,TRBV24-1,CATSRRDSSDTQYF,TGTGCCACCAGTAGAAGGGACAGCTCAGATACGCAGTATTTT
-,many,TRBJ2-3,TRBV20-1,CSAPIMREIPQYF,TGCAGTGCTCCCATCATGAGGGAGATACCCCAGTATTTT
TRBD2,many,TRBJ2-7,TRBV20-1,CSARTPWREVEQYF,TGCAGTGCTAGGACCCCTTGGCGGGAGGTCGAGCAGTACTTC
-,few,TRBJ2-5,TRBV7-2,CASSSGRLETQYF,TGTGCCAGCAGCTCCGGGCGGCTGGAGACCCAGTACTTC
TRBD2,-,TRBJ2-1,TRBV20-1,CSVKRLAGGNEQFF,TGCAGTGTTAAGAGACTAGCTGGGGGGAATGAGCAGTTCTTC
-,few,TRBJ2-4,TRBV3-1,CASSQEGAAKNIQYF,TGTGCCAGCAGCCAAGAGGGGGCCGCCAAAAACATTCAGTACTTC
-,-,TRBJ2-3,TRBV20-1,CCVILTGAGLGNTQYF,TGCTGTGTTATACTCACCGGGGCGGGCCTGGGGAATACGCAGTATTTT
-,-,TRBJ2-3,TRBV5-6,CASSPRLLGCTQYF,TGTGCCAGCAGCCCCCGGCTCCTAGGCTGTACGCAGTATTTT
-,few,TRBJ1-1,TRBV7-9,CASSLYSRNTEAFF,TGTGCCAGCAGCTTATACAGCAGGAACACTGAAGCTTTCTTT